A single sample gave rise to the 10 T cell receptor beta chains below, sequenced in a study of T-cell memory formation after mild COVID-19. From the 5' RACE reads, TCRdb called clonotypes with MiXCR, one entry per CDR3 protein. The repertoire holds roughly 620,000 distinct CDR3 sequences, with roughly 18% as singletons. The sequenced sample was PBMCs or a T cell subset sorted from them (not recorded which). The receptors shown here come from an adult woman who had mild COVID-19 (a few samples of this study predate the infection). Cell type and time point are not known.

This clonotype occurred a few times. The chain combines TRBV7-2 with TRBJ1-1; D gene uncertain. The germline V gene encodes CDR1 SGHTA and CDR2 FQGNSA. The CDR3 has 14 amino acids. Trimming shortened V by 6 bases and J by 1 base, and 12 bases separated the two germline ends. In nucleotides, the CDR3 is TGTGCCAGCAGTTACGGGTTGGGGAACACTGAAGCTTTCTTT. This codes for CASSYGLGNTEAFF.

In this sample, this clonotype turned up a few times. V usage is TRBV20-1 and J usage is TRBJ2-1, with 8 bases fitting TRBD2. Losses at the gene ends were 5 bases for V and 12 bases for J; bases not matched to a gene: 21. Per germline, CDR1 DFQATT and CDR2 SNEGSKA (reference sequence). This CDR3 is 16 amino acids long. CDR3 protein: CSARSGTSGISKGQFF. CDR3 in DNA: TGCAGTGCTCGAAGTGGTACTAGCGGTATTAGCAAGGGGCAGTTCTTC.

This clonotype was picked up a small number of times. The chain joins TRBV29-1 to TRBJ1-1, with D tentatively TRBD1 (6 bases). V dropped 6 bases and J dropped 3 bases, with 14 bases sitting between them. The CDR3 is made up of 13 amino acids. Germline V gene lookup returns CDR1 SQVTM and CDR2 ANQGSEA. Written as DNA, the CDR3 is TGCAGCGTAGGGGGGCATGGTGACACTGAAGCTTTCTTT. It translates to CSVGGHGDTEAFF.

The table lists this clonotype with a few counts. The chain carries TRBV27 and TRBJ1-3; D is ambiguous. V shed 5 bases and J shed 8 bases, with 16 bases lying between them. Germline V gene data show CDR1 as MNHEY and CDR2 as SMNVEV (reference sequence). The CDR3 totals 14 residues. The CDR3 loop reads CASSPLSTSDTIYF. The CDR3 coding sequence is TGTGCCAGCAGTCCCCTTTCCACGTCTGACACCATATATTTT.

This clonotype was recorded at least ten times. The chain has TRBV20-1 and TRBJ1-5; 12 positions match TRBD1. V trimming: 6 bases; J trimming: 6 bases; junction bases outside the gene matches: 6. This CDR3 comprises 14 residues. Germline CDR1 DFQATT, CDR2 SNEGSKA (reference sequence). The CDR3 here is CSAGDRGRFQPQHF. The CDR3 DNA follows: TGCAGTGCGGGGGACAGGGGGCGCTTTCAGCCCCAGCATTTT.

There are a few counts of this clonotype. The chain links TRBV18 to TRBJ2-5; TRBD1 aligns across 7 bases. V was pared by 3 bases and J by 12 bases, with 10 bases of the junction left unmatched. The CDR3 consists of 13 residues. CDR1 KGHSH and CDR2 LQKENI come from the germline V gene. CDR3 in DNA: TGTGCCAGCTCACCTCCCGAGGGGGCAGGGAAGTACTTC. It yields the protein CASSPPEGAGKYF.

This chain links TRBV4-1 with TRBJ1-1; unclear D gene. The germline V gene encodes CDR1 MGHRA and CDR2 YSYEKL. CDR3 size: 14 residues. V was shortened by 0 bases and J by 8 bases, with 13 bases between the two germline ends. CDR3 region: CASSQEPGSTEAFF. CDR3 DNA: TGCGCCAGCAGCCAAGAACCAGGATCGACGGAAGCTTTCTTT.

The table lists this clonotype with a few counts. The chain employs TRBV27 and TRBJ1-5, with a tentative D call TRBD1 (5 bases). The ends were cut back, 3 bases at V and 7 bases at J, with 16 bases in the middle. The CDR3 is 15 amino acids. Germline V CDR1 and CDR2: MNHEY, SMNVEV (reference sequence). This CDR3 reads CASSFRRGSGQPQHF. CDR3 DNA sequence: TGTGCCAGCAGTTTTCGCCGGGGGAGCGGACAGCCCCAGCATTTT.

This clonotype turned up a few times. This sequence joins TRBV27 and TRBJ2-3; D remains ambiguous. V gave up 3 bases and J gave up 1 base, with 8 bases separating them. Germline loops: CDR1 MNHEY, CDR2 SMNVEV (reference sequence). There are 14 residues in the CDR3. CDR3 DNA: TGTGCCAGCAGTTTGTCTGCCGGCACAGATACGCAGTATTTT. This translates into CASSLSAGTDTQYF.

The rearrangement uses TRBV24-1 and TRBJ2-7, with D possibly TRBD1 on 6 matching bases. The CDR3 totals 15 residues. V shed 3 bases and J shed 6 bases, with 17 bases lying between them. Looked up from germline, CDR1 is KGHDR and CDR2 is SFDVKD. This CDR3 is CATSDNRVQPFEQYF. CDR3 sequence (DNA): TGTGCCACCAGTGATAACAGGGTTCAGCCTTTCGAGCAGTACTTC.